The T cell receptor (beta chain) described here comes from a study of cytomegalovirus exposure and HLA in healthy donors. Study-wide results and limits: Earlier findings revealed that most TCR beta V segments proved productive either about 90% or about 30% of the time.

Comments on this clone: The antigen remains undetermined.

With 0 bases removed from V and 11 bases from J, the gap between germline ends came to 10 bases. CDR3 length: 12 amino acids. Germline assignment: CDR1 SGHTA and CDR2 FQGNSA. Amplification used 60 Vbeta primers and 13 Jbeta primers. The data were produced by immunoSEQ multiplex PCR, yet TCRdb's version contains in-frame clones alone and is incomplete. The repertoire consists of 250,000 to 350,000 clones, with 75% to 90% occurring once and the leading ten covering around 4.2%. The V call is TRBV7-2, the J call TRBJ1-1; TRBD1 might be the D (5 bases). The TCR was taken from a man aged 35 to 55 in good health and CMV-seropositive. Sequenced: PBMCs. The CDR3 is CASSLAARAAFF. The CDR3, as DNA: TGTGCCAGCAGCTTAGCGGCCAGGGCTGCTTTCTTT.